This TCR beta chain derives from a study of response to subunit inactivated influenza vaccine. TCRdb itself ran the RT-PCR reads through MiXCR, one entry per CDR3 protein. The data hold a few hundred thousand distinct CDR3 sequences, with 12% observed a single time. Ten or more counts support this clonotype. Its antigen is as yet unknown. Study-level points and caveats: The authors offered the suggestion that each seasonal influenza vaccination recruits few new T cells.

The sample was non-naive T cells sorted from PBMCs, taken less than 15 days before vaccination. This TCR was recovered from a middle-aged man who received an inactivated influenza vaccine.

The CDR3 DNA sequence: TGTGCCAGCAGTCCCCAGGGGTTCACAGATACGCAGTATTTT. Translation: CASSPQGFTDTQYF. The rearrangement uses TRBV6-1 and TRBJ2-3; tentatively, D is TRBD1 (6 bases). Looked up from germline, CDR1 is MNHNS and CDR2 is SASEGT. Trimming cost V 5 bases and J 2 bases, with 11 bases left between them. This CDR3 is built from 14 residues.